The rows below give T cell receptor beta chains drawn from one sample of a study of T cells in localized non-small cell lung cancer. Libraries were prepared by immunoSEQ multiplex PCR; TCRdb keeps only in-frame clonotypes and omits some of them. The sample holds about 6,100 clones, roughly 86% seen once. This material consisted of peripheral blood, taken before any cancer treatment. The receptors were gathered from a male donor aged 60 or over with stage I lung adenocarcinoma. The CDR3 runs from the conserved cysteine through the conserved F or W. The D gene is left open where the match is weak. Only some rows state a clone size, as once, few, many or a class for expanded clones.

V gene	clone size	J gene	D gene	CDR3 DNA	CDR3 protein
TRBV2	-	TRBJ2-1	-	TGTGCCAGCAGTGAAAAGGGGGAGCCCTACAATGAGCAGTTCTTC	CASSEKGEPYNEQFF
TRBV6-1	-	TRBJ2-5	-	TGTGCCAGCAGTGAAGGGGCAGGGAGCCAAGAGACCCAGTACTTC	CASSEGAGSQETQYF
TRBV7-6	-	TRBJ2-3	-	TGTGCCAGCAGCTCCGACACCGGCTCTCTCACAGATACGCAGTATTTT	CASSSDTGSLTDTQYF
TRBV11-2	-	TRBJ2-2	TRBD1	TGTGCCAGCAGCTTAGATGTATGGGACAGGGGGACCGGGGAGCTGTTTTTT	CASSLDVWDRGTGELFF
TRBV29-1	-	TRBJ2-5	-	TGCAGCGTTGAAGGGGGGCAGGGAGAGACCCAGTACTTC	CSVEGGQGETQYF
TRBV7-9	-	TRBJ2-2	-	TGTGCCAGCAGCTTAGTTCCAGCATCGAACACCGGGGAGCTGTTTTTT	CASSLVPASNTGELFF
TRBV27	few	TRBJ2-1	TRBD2	TGTGCCAGCACCCATAGCGGGGGACGTGAGCAGTTCTTC	CASTHSGGREQFF
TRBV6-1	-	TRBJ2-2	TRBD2	TGTGCCAGCAGTGGACTAGCGGGGGGGTGGAACACCGGGGAGCTGTTTTTT	CASSGLAGGWNTGELFF
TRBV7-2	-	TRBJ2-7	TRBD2	TGTGCCAGCAGCTTAGCTGGGACTATTCACTACGAGCAGTACTTC	CASSLAGTIHYEQYF
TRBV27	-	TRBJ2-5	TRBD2	TGTGCCAGCAGTTTATACACGGAACTAGCGGGGGCCGCAGAGACCCAGTACTTC	CASSLYTELAGAAETQYF
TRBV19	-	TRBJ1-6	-	TGTGCCAGTACTCAGAGCTCCTATAATTCACCCCTCCACTTT	CASTQSSYNSPLHF
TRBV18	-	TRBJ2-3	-	TGTGCCAGCTCACCAACAGGGCCCCCAGATACGCAGTATTTT	CASSPTGPPDTQYF
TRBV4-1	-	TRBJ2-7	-	TGCGCCAGCAGCTTCCGGGGCACCCACGAGCAGTACTTC	CASSFRGTHEQYF
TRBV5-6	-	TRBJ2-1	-	TGTGCCAGCAGCTTATACCTTCGTGCCCATGAGCAGTTCTTC	CASSLYLRAHEQFF
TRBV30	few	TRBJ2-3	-	TGTGCCTGGAGTGTACGGTCAGGGATAACAGATACGCAGTATTTT	CAWSVRSGITDTQYF
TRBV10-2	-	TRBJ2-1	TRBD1	TGCGCCAGCAGTAGACCGGGACAGGGTCGAAATGAGCAGTTCTTC	CASSRPGQGRNEQFF
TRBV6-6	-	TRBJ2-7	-	TGTGCCAGCATTGCCGGCTACGAGCAGTACTTC	CASIAGYEQYF
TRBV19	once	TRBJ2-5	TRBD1	TGTGCCAGTAGTCGAGGCAGGGGGCGGCTACAAGAGACCCAGTACTTC	CASSRGRGRLQETQYF
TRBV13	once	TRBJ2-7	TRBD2	TGTGCCAGCAGCTTAGCATGGGGAGCGGGAGGAAACGAGCAGTACTTC	CASSLAWGAGGNEQYF
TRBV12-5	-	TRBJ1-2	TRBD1	TGTGCTAGTGGTTTGGCCGGACAGGGGTCACTCTATGGCTACACCTTC	CASGLAGQGSLYGYTF
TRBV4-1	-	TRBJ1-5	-	TGCGCCAGCAGCCCTTGGGCGTATAGCAATCAGCCCCAGCATTTT	CASSPWAYSNQPQHF